These 15 T cell receptor beta chains were sequenced from one sample in a study of OX40 agonist ivuxolimab in advanced cancers. Clones were read by immunoSEQ multiplex PCR, and TCRdb kept only the in-frame ones, dropping some. The sample consists of tens of thousands of clones, roughly 89% of them appearing once. The source was CD4+ or CD8+ T cells sorted from blood, collected in a trial of the OX40 agonist ivuxolimab. All receptors derive from an adult with an advanced solid tumor such as melanoma, head and neck, liver or kidney cancer.

The chain joins TRBV7-9 to TRBJ2-7, with 7 bases lining up with TRBD1. V lost 5 bases to trimming and J lost 4 bases; unmatched junction nucleotides: 14. There are 16 residues in the CDR3. Germline lookup yields CDR1 SEHNR and CDR2 FQNEAQ (reference sequence). CDR3 bases: TGTGCCAGCAGCGATACTACCGGGACAGACTTATACGAGCAGTACTTC. This sequence encodes CASSDTTGTDLYEQYF.

V and J are TRBV19 and TRBJ2-5, with D hard to call. The end of the DNA is better explained by TRBJ2-7, so the J call may be wrong. This CDR3 is 13 amino acids long. Germline lookup yields CDR1 LNHDA and CDR2 SQIVND (reference sequence). The CDR3 DNA is TGTGCCAGTAGTCCACAAAAGTTCTACGAGCAGTACTTC. Its translation: CASSPQKFYEQYF.

The chain couples TRBV5-1 to TRBJ2-5; 8 nucleotides agree with TRBD2. The CDR3 has 15 amino acids. CDR1 and CDR2 (germline): SGHRS, YFSETQ. The J segment lost 3 bases and the V segment lost 2 bases, leaving 6 bases of the junction unmatched. The CDR3 sequence: CASSFARREEETQYF. In DNA form, the CDR3 reads TGCGCCAGCAGCTTTGCCCGGCGGGAGGAAGAGACCCAGTACTTC.

V usage is TRBV18 and J usage is TRBJ2-5; 7 nucleotides align to TRBD2. Germline V CDR1 and CDR2: KGHSH, LQKENI. The CDR3 runs to 15 residues. V shed 3 bases and J 2 bases; nucleotides not matched to a gene: 6. CDR3 loop: CASSPRGGAQETQYF. As DNA, the CDR3 is TGTGCCAGCTCACCTCGCGGGGGAGCGCAAGAGACCCAGTACTTC.

The rearrangement links TRBV5-6 to TRBJ2-7; 9 bases align to TRBD1. Germline V lookup: CDR1 SGHDT, CDR2 YYEEEE. The CDR3 runs to 14 residues. Losses at the gene ends were 3 bases for V and 7 bases for J; bases not matched to a gene: 8. The CDR3 is CASSSNRGRGEQYF. CDR3 sequence (DNA): TGTGCCAGCAGCTCAAACAGGGGGCGGGGAGAGCAGTACTTC.

J is TRBJ1-1 and V is TRBV9, with D perhaps matching TRBD1 (6 bases). Germline CDR1 reads SGDLS; CDR2 reads YYNGEE. With 4 bases removed from V and 5 bases from J, the gap between germline ends came to 12 bases. The CDR3 runs 13 residues. Here the CDR3 DNA reads TGTGCCAGCAGCTTATCAGGGGTAACTGAAGCTTTCTTT. It encodes CASSLSGVTEAFF.

The chain couples TRBV27 to TRBJ2-7, with D perhaps being TRBD1 or TRBD2 (5 bases each). CDR1 and CDR2 (germline): MNHEY, SMNVEV (reference sequence). Trimming took off 5 bases at V and 3 bases at J, with 17 bases between the two ends. CDR3 length: 15 amino acids. The CDR3 region is CASSPRNIGGYEQYF. CDR3 nucleotides: TGTGCCAGCAGTCCTAGAAATATTGGGGGCTACGAGCAGTACTTC.

The V call is TRBV12-1, the J call TRBJ2-7; TRBD2 is the table's D call and was not checked against the DNA. TRBV12-1 is flagged as a pseudogene. The CDR3 has 24 amino acids. The CDR3 DNA reads TGTGCCAGCAGCGAGCGATGGCAGGGGCGAGTGGGACTAGCGGGATACAGGAGCTCCTACGAGCAGTACTTC. It encodes CASSERWQGRVGLAGYRSSYEQYF.

This clone occurred a few times. V gene TRBV10-1 combines with J gene TRBJ1-2; possibly TRBD1 for D (5 bases). The CDR3 is made up of 13 amino acids. V was cut by 5 bases and J by 2 bases, with 9 bases left in between. Per the germline V gene, CDR1 is WNHNN and CDR2 is SYGVQD (reference sequence). CDR3 in amino acids: CASSLTANYGYTF. For the CDR3, the DNA is TGCGCCAGCAGTTTGACAGCCAACTATGGCTACACCTTC.

V usage is TRBV5-1 and J usage is TRBJ2-7; D may correspond to TRBD1 or TRBD2 (5 bases each). The CDR3 spans 15 residues. Trimming pared 0 bases from V and 2 bases from J, leaving 12 bases between. The germline CDR1 and CDR2 sequences are SGHRS and YFSETQ. CDR3: CASSLVPSGPYEQYF. The CDR3 DNA is TGCGCCAGCAGCTTGGTTCCCTCGGGGCCCTACGAGCAGTACTTC. Drawing the rest from reference TRBV5-1 and TRBJ2-7, the complete variable domain is KAGVTQTPRYLIKTRGQQVTLSCSPISGHRSVSWYQQTPGQGLQFLFEYFSETQRNKGNFPGRFSGRQFSNSRSEMNVSTLELGDSALYLCASSLVPSGPYEQYFGPGTRLTVT.

J is TRBJ1-1 and V is TRBV19, with 8 bases that match TRBD1. Trimming cost V 4 bases and J 10 bases; bases outside gene matches: 5. CDR3 length: 12 amino acids. CDR1 is LNHDA, CDR2 SQIVND, per germline (reference sequence). The CDR3 loop reads CASSTPQGGAFF. As DNA, the CDR3 is TGTGCCAGTAGTACCCCACAGGGGGGAGCTTTCTTT.

The chain recombines TRBV1 with TRBJ2-1; the D call of TRBD2 is as the table states it, not checked on the DNA. TRBV1 is reported as a pseudogene. This CDR3 has 15 amino acids. The CDR3 DNA follows: TGCACCAGCAGCCTCAGACCCCCTCTAGTCCATGAGCAGTTCTTC. Its translation: CTSSLRPPLVHEQFF.

This sequence joins TRBV5-8 and TRBJ2-1; 12 bases agree with TRBD2. The CDR3 is 16 residues long. J was trimmed by 4 bases and V by 5 bases; bases with no gene match: 7. Germline CDR1 reads SGHTS; CDR2 reads YDEGEE. CDR3 loop: CASRTPLAGGYNEQFF. The CDR3 nucleotides are TGTGCCAGCAGAACTCCACTAGCGGGGGGATACAATGAGCAGTTCTTC. The entire variable domain, with the rest obtained from reference TRBV5-8 and TRBJ2-1, is as follows: EAGVTQSPTHLIKTRGQQATLRCSPISGHTSVYWYQQALGLGLQFLLWYDEGEERNRGNFPPRFSGRQFPNYSSELNVNALELEDSALYLCASRTPLAGGYNEQFFGPGTRLTVL.

The chain uses TRBV2 and TRBJ2-7; tentatively, D is TRBD1 (6 bases). The V and J ends lost 6 bases and 6 bases respectively, with 21 bases between them. The CDR3 is 15 amino acids. The germline V gene has CDR1 SNHLY and CDR2 FYNNEI. The DNA of the CDR3 is TGTGCCAGCAGCCCTGACGCAGGGGTTATGGGCGAGCAGTACTTC. Its protein product is CASSPDAGVMGEQYF.

This chain links TRBV6-5 with TRBJ1-1; D ambiguous. Germline CDR1 is MNHEY and CDR2 is SVGAGI. Trimming took off 0 bases at V and 7 bases at J, with 15 bases between the two ends. The CDR3 has 15 amino acids. CDR3 loop: CASSYSTRMDREAFF. The DNA of the CDR3 is TGTGCCAGCAGTTACTCCACTCGAATGGACCGTGAAGCTTTCTTT.